This T cell receptor delta chain stems from a study of human gamma delta and Vdelta1 T cells. Study results and caveats: Delta One T cells were reportedly polyclonal and broadly cytotoxic against acute myeloid leukemia.

The junction had 22 bases not matched to a gene; V was cut back by 3 bases and J by 14 bases. The germline CDR1 and CDR2 sequences are TSWWSYY and QGS. This CDR3 spans 17 amino acids. TCRdb re-identified clones in the PCR reads via CATT. Of about 14,000 delta-chain clones listed, approximately 51% are singletons. About this clone itself: Antigen: not known.

Source material: Vdelta1 gamma-delta T cells from blood grown in culture (DOT cells). The source is a human donor in good health. V gene TRDV1 combines with J gene TRDJ1; 9 bases line up with TRDD3. The CDR3 here is CALGEQMVELIWGIWIF. CDR3 nucleotide sequence: TGTGCTCTTGGGGAGCAAATGGTGGAACTAATCTGGGGGATCTGGATCTTT.